The 13 T cell receptor beta chains reported below all come from one sample, sequenced in a study of blood T cell repertoires in COVID-19. Assay used: immunoSEQ multiplex PCR; TCRdb lists only in-frame clones, some missing. Of some 94,000 clones listed, 80% to 90% were seen once; the top ten hold less than 20%. The sequenced sample was peripheral blood. These receptors originate from a human donor in a cohort sampled during active COVID-19.

V is TRBV5-5 and J is TRBJ1-3, with a tentative D call TRBD1 (5 bases). This CDR3 is built from 16 residues. The germline V and J ends were trimmed by 1 base and 1 base, with 12 bases remaining between them. CDR1 SGHKS and CDR2 YYEKEE come from the germline V gene (reference sequence). The CDR3 DNA sequence: TGTGCCAGCAGCTTGCAAGGGGCAAGTTCTGGAAACACCATATATTTT. Translation gives CASSLQGASSGNTIYF.

The V gene is TRBV4-3, the J gene TRBJ1-4; D call uncertain. Germline V gene data show CDR1 as LGHNA and CDR2 as YSLEER. Trimming left V 2 bases short and J 8 bases short, with 9 bases between. This CDR3 comprises 13 residues. This chain's CDR3 is CASSQSVQEKLFF. The CDR3 region has the DNA TGCGCCAGCAGCCAATCGGTCCAAGAAAAACTGTTTTTT.

A few counts support this clone. V and J are TRBV7-9 and TRBJ2-7, with a tentative D call TRBD2 (5 bases). V was pared by 0 bases and J by 7 bases, with 16 bases between. The CDR3 extends over 15 amino acids. Germline loops: CDR1 SEHNR, CDR2 FQNEAQ (reference sequence). The CDR3 is CASSLAGGRTGEQYF. In DNA, the CDR3 is TGTGCCAGCAGCTTAGCGGGTGGAAGGACGGGAGAGCAGTACTTC.

As for this clone: This sample includes further DNA sequences coding for the same CDR3. The V gene is TRBV6-5, the J gene TRBJ1-3; the match to TRBD1 covers 10 bases. Germline CDR1 reads MNHEY; CDR2 reads SVGAGI. With V trimmed by 0 bases and J by 2 bases, 1 base remained unmatched. The CDR3 runs 16 residues. CDR3 sequence (DNA): TGTGCCAGCAGTTACTCAGGACAGGGGGCTGGAAACACCATATATTTT. Translating it yields CASSYSGQGAGNTIYF.

This chain joins TRBV4-1 and TRBJ2-7; TRBD2 is a possible D gene (6 bases). The V end lost 1 base, the J end lost 0 bases, and 10 bases lay between the germline ends. Germline lookup yields CDR1 MGHRA and CDR2 YSYEKL. This CDR3 has 15 amino acids. CDR3 DNA: TGCGCCAGCAGCCAAGTAGCGGTGAGCTCCTACGAGCAGTACTTC. Translated: CASSQVAVSSYEQYF.

The chain uses TRBV5-1 and TRBJ1-1; D unresolved. Per the germline V gene, CDR1 is SGHRS and CDR2 is YFSETQ. This CDR3 spans 13 amino acids. Trimming took off 5 bases at V and 0 bases at J, with 8 bases between the two ends. CDR3 nucleotides: TGCGCCAGCAGTCTAGATCTGAACACTGAAGCTTTCTTT. This encodes CASSLDLNTEAFF.

The V and J genes are TRBV6-5 and TRBJ1-4, with 8 positions matching TRBD1. The CDR3 runs to 14 residues. Germline-derived CDR1 and CDR2 are MNHEY and SVGAGI. V lost 7 bases to trimming and J lost 4 bases; unmatched junction nucleotides: 5. The CDR3 is CASNLDRGNEKLFF. The CDR3 DNA reads as TGTGCCAGCAACCTAGACAGGGGTAATGAAAAACTGTTTTTT.

V gene TRBV5-1 combines with J gene TRBJ2-2; weak D call: TRBD2 (6 bases). This CDR3 contains 16 residues. Trimming stripped 1 base from V and 1 base from J, with 11 bases between. Germline V gene lookup returns CDR1 SGHRS and CDR2 YFSETQ. The CDR3 DNA reads as TGCGCCAGCAGCTTGAATCCTAGCGTGAACACCGGGGAGCTGTTTTTT. Encoded protein: CASSLNPSVNTGELFF. Together with reference TRBV5-1 and TRBJ2-2, the CDR3 gives the full variable domain: KAGVTQTPRYLIKTRGQQVTLSCSPISGHRSVSWYQQTPGQGLQFLFEYFSETQRNKGNFPGRFSGRQFSNSRSEMNVSTLELGDSALYLCASSLNPSVNTGELFFGEGSRLTVL.

The chain combines TRBV2 with TRBJ2-2, with 12 bases identical to TRBD2. Trimming cost V 4 bases and J 8 bases; bases outside gene matches: 5. In germline, CDR1 is SNHLY, CDR2 FYNNEI. This CDR3 contains 15 residues. In nucleotides, the CDR3 is TGTGCCAGCAGTGTATCTAGCGGGAGGGGAGGGGAGCTGTTTTTT. Translating gives CASSVSSGRGGELFF.

This sequence joins TRBV29-1 and TRBJ2-3, with D maybe TRBD2 (6 bases). Germline assignment: CDR1 SQVTM and CDR2 ANQGSEA. Trimming took 4 bases from V and 2 from J, leaving 10 bases between them. The CDR3 is made up of 13 amino acids. The CDR3 nucleotides read TGCAGCGTTGTTGGGGGGAACACAGATACGCAGTATTTT. It translates to CSVVGGNTDTQYF.

The chain couples TRBV6-5 to TRBJ1-1; D ambiguous. Looked up from germline, CDR1 is MNHEY and CDR2 is SVGAGI. V lost 5 bases, J lost 3 bases, and 13 bases lay in between. The CDR3 loop spans 14 amino acids. CDR3 loop: CASSTRHRYTEAFF. The CDR3 region has the DNA TGTGCCAGCAGTACACGACATAGGTACACTGAAGCTTTCTTT.

The chain uses TRBV5-1 and TRBJ2-3; a possible D gene is TRBD2 (5 bases). The V end lost 4 bases, the J end lost 4 bases, and 13 bases lay between the germline ends. This CDR3 comprises 14 residues. CDR1 SGHRS and CDR2 YFSETQ come from the germline V gene. The CDR3 reads CASSIQAGADTQYF. The CDR3, as DNA: TGCGCCAGCAGCATTCAGGCCGGGGCAGATACGCAGTATTTT.

The V and J genes are TRBV4-1 and TRBJ2-7, with D uncertain. Between the trimmed V and J ends, which lost 1 base and 4 bases, there was a span of 14 bases. Per the germline V gene, CDR1 is MGHRA and CDR2 is YSYEKL. CDR3 size: 15 residues. CDR3 sequence reads: CASSQVSRSSYEQYF. The CDR3 coding sequence is TGCGCCAGCAGCCAAGTAAGCAGGTCGTCTTACGAGCAGTACTTC.